This T cell receptor (beta chain) comes out of a study of cytomegalovirus exposure and HLA in healthy donors. Overall study context: A prior study identified over 100 million unique TCR beta sequences from about 179 million T cells.

The CDR3 has 12 residues. V lost 3 bases and J lost 8, with 10 bases in between. Per germline, CDR1 SGHTA and CDR2 FQGNSA. Regarding the study as a whole: Associated with cytomegalovirus, according to the listing, were 150 to 200 TCR beta chains.

Researchers ran the PCR with 60 Vbeta and 13 Jbeta primers. TCRdb's copy holds only in-frame clones and misses some; the assay was immunoSEQ multiplex PCR. The repertoire consists of tens of thousands of clones, with more than 70% occurring once and the leading ten covering 2.5%. For this clone: Its target is not known.

This clonotype was sampled from a male donor in good health and CMV-seropositive. The rearrangement joins TRBV7-2 to TRBJ1-2; no definite D call. What was sequenced was PBMCs. CDR3 sequence reads: CASSFRLRGYTF. CDR3 bases: TGTGCCAGCAGCTTTCGATTGAGGGGCTACACCTTC.